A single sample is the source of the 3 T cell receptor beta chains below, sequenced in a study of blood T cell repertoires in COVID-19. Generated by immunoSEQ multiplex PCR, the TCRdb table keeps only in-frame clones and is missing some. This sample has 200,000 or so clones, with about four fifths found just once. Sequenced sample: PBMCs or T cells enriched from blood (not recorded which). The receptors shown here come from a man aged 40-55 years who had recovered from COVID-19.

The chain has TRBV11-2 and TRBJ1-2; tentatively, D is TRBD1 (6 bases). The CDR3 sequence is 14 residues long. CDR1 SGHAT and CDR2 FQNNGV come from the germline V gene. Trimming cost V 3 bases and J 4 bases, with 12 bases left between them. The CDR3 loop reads CASSFPGAAYGYTF. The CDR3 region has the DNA TGTGCCAGCAGCTTCCCAGGGGCGGCCTATGGCTACACCTTC.

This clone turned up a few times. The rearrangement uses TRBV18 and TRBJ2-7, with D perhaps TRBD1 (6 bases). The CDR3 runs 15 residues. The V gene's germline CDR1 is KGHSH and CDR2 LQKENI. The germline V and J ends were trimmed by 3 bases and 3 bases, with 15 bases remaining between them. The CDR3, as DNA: TGTGCCAGCTCACCCACGACAGGTTCCAACTACGAGCAGTACTTC. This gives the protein CASSPTTGSNYEQYF.

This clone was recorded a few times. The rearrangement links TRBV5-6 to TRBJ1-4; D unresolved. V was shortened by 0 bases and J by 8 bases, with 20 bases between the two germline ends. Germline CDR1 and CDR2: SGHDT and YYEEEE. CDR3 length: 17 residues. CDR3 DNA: TGTGCCAGCAGCTTGGGACTCCTGAGGGATTCTAGGGAAAAACTGTTTTTT. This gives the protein CASSLGLLRDSREKLFF.